In this sample, the clone carrying this TCR beta chain turned up many times. The antigen remains unidentified. Looked up from germline, CDR1 is WSHSY and CDR2 is SAAADI. The V and J ends lost 7 bases and 8 bases, in that order; junction bases with no gene match: 13. The CDR3 sequence is 15 residues long. This record belongs to a study of breast tumors, draining lymph nodes, adjacent tissues. Samples came from axillary lymph nodes draining the breast cancer. TCRdb called the multiplex PCR reads again in MiXCR, with one record for every CDR3 protein. The sample includes fewer than 250,000 distinct CDR3 sequences, roughly 32% of them seen just once. Regarding the study as a whole: Tumor TCR diversity was below lymph nodes but above nontumor tissue. Most tumor T cells seemingly derive from lymph node, then expand in tumor. Luminal-like breast cancer showed significantly higher tumor–nontumor repertoire similarity than basal-like. Tumor T cell lymph node origin was a supported hypothesis, not proven.

The receptor comes from a female donor with breast cancer. Some clones in this sample may be carry-over from other donors' samples. The chain recombines TRBV10-2 with TRBJ2-1; TRBD2 agrees at 8 bases. Sequencing input: axillary lymph node tissue. CDR3 region: CASTGSGSKGDEQFF. CDR3 coding DNA: TGCGCCAGCACGGGAAGCGGGAGTAAGGGCGATGAGCAGTTCTTC.